A single sample is the source of the 18 T cell receptor beta chains below, sequenced in a study of OX40 agonist ivuxolimab in advanced cancers. Using immunoSEQ multiplex PCR, the repertoire was profiled, and TCRdb retains in-frame clones only, with some absent. The sample lists about 19,000 clones, about 90% occurring once. The sequencing here drew on CD4+ or CD8+ T cells sorted from blood, taken in a trial of the OX40 agonist ivuxolimab. Every receptor here comes from an adult with an advanced solid tumor such as melanoma, head and neck, liver or kidney cancer.

The chain has TRBV27 and TRBJ2-2; D unclear. With 5 bases removed from V and 7 bases from J, the gap between germline ends came to 8 bases. The CDR3 has 12 residues. Germline V gene sequence: CDR1 MNHEY, CDR2 SMNVEV (reference sequence). CDR3 in amino acids: CASSLLGGELFF. Here the CDR3 DNA reads TGTGCCAGCAGTCTACTGGGCGGGGAGCTGTTTTTT.

V usage is TRBV5-1 and J usage is TRBJ2-5; 13 bases line up with TRBD2. V dropped 4 bases and J dropped 4; count of bases not matched to a gene: 4. The CDR3 totals 15 residues. CDR1 and CDR2 (germline): SGHRS, YFSETQ. The CDR3 DNA reads TGCGCCAGCAGCCGCGGACTAGCGGGAGTAGAGACCCAGTACTTC. The encoded protein is CASSRGLAGVETQYF.

The V gene is TRBV5-1, the J gene TRBJ2-4; D remains unclear. The CDR3 has 10 residues. V lost 8 bases to trimming and J lost 11 bases, with 11 bases between them. CDR1 is SGHRS and CDR2 is YFSETQ in the germline V gene. CDR3 nucleotides: TGCGCCAGTTATGTACTCTTTCAGTACTTC. Translated: CASYVLFQYF.

V usage is TRBV4-3 and J usage is TRBJ2-2; 9 bases are a match to TRBD1. This CDR3 has 15 amino acids. Germline-derived CDR1 and CDR2 are LGHNA and YSLEER. The V gene end was trimmed by 1 base and the J gene end by 5 bases; junction bases not matched to a gene: 2. CDR3 DNA: TGCGCCAGCAGCCAAGGACAGGGGGTTACCGGGGAGCTGTTTTTT. This translates into CASSQGQGVTGELFF.

This clone turned up a few times. The chain links TRBV7-2 to TRBJ2-7; possibly TRBD2 for D (6 bases). V shed 5 bases and J shed 6 bases, with 11 bases lying between them. This CDR3 has 12 residues. Germline CDR1 reads SGHTA; CDR2 reads FQGNSA. CDR3: CASSIGTGEQYF. The CDR3 bases are TGTGCCAGCAGCATTGGGACTGGCGAGCAGTACTTC.

This clone has a single count. This chain connects TRBV7-6 to TRBJ2-7; 8 nucleotides agree with TRBD1. Trimming removed 5 bases from V and 7 bases from J; junction bases left unmatched: 7. Germline V gene sequence: CDR1 SGHVS, CDR2 FNYEAQ. The CDR3 spans 13 residues. CDR3 loop: CASSMDRVREQYF. CDR3 coding DNA: TGTGCCAGCAGCATGGACAGGGTCAGGGAGCAGTACTTC. The variable domain in full, with the rest retrieved from reference TRBV7-6 and TRBJ2-7, is GAGVSQSPRYKVTKRGQDVALRCDPISGHVSLYWYRQALGQGPEFLTYFNYEAQQDKSGLPNDRFSAERPEGSISTLTIQRTEQRDSAMYRCASSMDRVREQYFGPGTRLTVT.

V gene TRBV6-1 combines with J gene TRBJ2-7, with D perhaps TRBD1 (6 bases). Trimming shortened V by 8 bases and J by 7 bases, and 24 bases separated the two germline ends. Per the germline V gene, CDR1 is MNHNS and CDR2 is SASEGT. This CDR3 has 15 amino acids. The CDR3 DNA is TGTGCCAGCTCTTGCCGGGACACCTTTTTGGGTGAGCAGTACTTC. It encodes CASSCRDTFLGEQYF.

The chain recombines TRBV15 with TRBJ2-5; D possibly corresponds to TRBD2 (5 bases). CDR1 is LNHNV and CDR2 is YYDKDF in the germline V gene (reference sequence). V was shortened by 0 bases and J by 2 bases, with 19 bases between the two germline ends. The CDR3 is 18 amino acids. The CDR3 loop is CATSRDWEPAVQQETQYF. The CDR3 coding sequence is TGTGCCACCAGCAGAGATTGGGAGCCAGCGGTCCAACAAGAGACCCAGTACTTC.

V usage is TRBV6-1 and J usage is TRBJ1-5; D perhaps matches TRBD1 (5 bases). V shed 6 bases and J shed 4 bases, with 10 bases lying between them. CDR3 length: 13 residues. Germline V lookup: CDR1 MNHNS, CDR2 SASEGT. For the CDR3, the DNA is TGTGCCAGCAGCTGGGGCAGTAATCAGCCCCAGCATTTT. Its translation: CASSWGSNQPQHF.

The CDR3, as DNA: TGTGCCAGCAGCTTGACCGCGATCTCTGGAAACACCATATATTTT. This translates into CASSLTAISGNTIYF. The chain uses TRBV11-2 and TRBJ1-3; no firm D call. With 3 bases removed from V and 0 bases from J, the gap between germline ends came to 9 bases. The CDR3 totals 15 residues. Germline V CDR1 and CDR2: SGHAT, FQNNGV.

The chain has TRBV5-1 and TRBJ2-7; 10 nucleotides match TRBD2. The CDR3 has 15 amino acids. In germline, CDR1 is SGHRS, CDR2 YFSETQ. V was pared by 4 bases and J by 5 bases, with 9 bases of the junction left unmatched. The CDR3 sequence is CASSKREGLPDEQYF. DNA of the CDR3: TGCGCCAGCAGCAAGCGGGAGGGCCTTCCGGACGAGCAGTACTTC.

The rearrangement joins TRBV7-9 to TRBJ1-1; D gene ambiguous. The CDR3 is 16 residues long. Trimming cost V 5 bases and J 1 base, with 17 bases left between them. CDR1 is SEHNR and CDR2 is FQNEAQ in the germline V gene (reference sequence). The CDR3 DNA is TGTGCCAGCAGCCCAACCTGGGGATTCGGGAACACTGAAGCTTTCTTT. This encodes CASSPTWGFGNTEAFF. The variable domain in full, with the rest retrieved from reference TRBV7-9 and TRBJ1-1, is DTGVSQNPRHKITKRGQNVTFRCDPISEHNRLYWYRQTLGQGPEFLTYFQNEAQLEKSRLLSDRFSAERPKGSFSTLEIQRTEQGDSAMYLCASSPTWGFGNTEAFFGQGTRLTVV.

V gene TRBV29-1 combines with J gene TRBJ2-2; D might be TRBD1 (5 bases). CDR3 size: 14 residues. The germline CDR1 and CDR2 sequences are SQVTM and ANQGSEA. Trimming removed 2 bases at V and 0 bases at J, with 7 bases between. The CDR3 here is CSVERTSNTGELFF. The CDR3 DNA is TGCAGCGTTGAAAGGACATCGAACACCGGGGAGCTGTTTTTT.

This sequence joins TRBV6-5 and TRBJ2-1, with D possibly TRBD2 on 5 matching bases. Trimming took 4 bases from V and 7 from J, leaving 8 bases between them. Germline V gives CDR1 MNHEY, CDR2 SVGAGI. There are 12 residues in the CDR3. The CDR3 region has the DNA TGTGCCAGCAGTTTCCCGGGAAATGAGCAGTTCTTC. This gives the protein CASSFPGNEQFF.

DNA for the CDR3: TGTGCCGGAAGCCCTAGCGGGGGTACAGATACGCAGTATTTT. This encodes CAGSPSGGTDTQYF. The chain recombines TRBV30 with TRBJ2-3; 10 bases align to TRBD2. The germline gives CDR1 GTSNPN, CDR2 SVGIG (reference sequence). CDR3 size: 14 residues. Trimming removed 8 bases from V and 3 bases from J; junction bases left unmatched: 8.

V gene TRBV10-2 combines with J gene TRBJ1-1, with D possibly matching TRBD1 (5 bases). Germline values: CDR1 WSHSY, CDR2 SAAADI. V shed 6 bases and J shed 1 base, with 12 bases lying between them. The CDR3 is 14 amino acids. The chain's CDR3 is CASRGSTENTEAFF. For the CDR3, the DNA is TGCGCCAGCAGAGGATCGACAGAGAACACTGAAGCTTTCTTT.

The chain combines TRBV4-1 with TRBJ1-3; D unresolved. This CDR3 spans 14 amino acids. V lost 3 bases, J lost 6 bases, and 12 bases lay in between. In germline, CDR1 is MGHRA, CDR2 YSYEKL. The chain's CDR3 is CASSQALGANTIYF. Written as DNA, the CDR3 is TGCGCCAGCAGCCAGGCTCTAGGAGCAAACACCATATATTTT.

V and J are TRBV15 and TRBJ2-1, with 11 positions matching TRBD2. CDR1 LNHNV and CDR2 YYDKDF come from the germline V gene (reference sequence). With 9 bases clipped from V and 5 bases from J, the junction kept 3 bases outside the gene matches. The CDR3 is 13 amino acids. CDR3 nucleotides: TGTGCCACTATGACTAGCGGGAACAATGAGCAGTTCTTC. This gives the protein CATMTSGNNEQFF.